This entry is about one T cell receptor beta chain. Seattle's cohort entered during active infection and was followed longitudinally. These data are taken from a study of blood T cell repertoires in COVID-19. Study background: Sites across the United States, Italy and Spain contributed samples from acute and convalescent COVID-19. PBMCs, B-cell-depleted T cells, or T cells provided the cDNA or gDNA that made up the material.

Source study methods: Reference gene primer amplification in the assay estimated nucleated cell counts. Only in-frame clones appear in the TCRdb table, and some are missing; sequencing was by immunoSEQ multiplex PCR. The DNA was the basis for D and trimming; V, J and clone size are from that table. Of hundreds of thousands of clones listed, roughly 76% are singletons. Germline CDR1 reads MRHNA; CDR2 reads SNTAGT. Trimming took off 2 bases at V and 7 bases at J, with 6 bases between the two ends. The CDR3 spans 12 residues. The specimen sequenced was peripheral blood. The TCR originated in a woman aged 80 or over with COVID-19, enrolled during active disease. The chain uses TRBV6-4 and TRBJ2-1; D remains unclear. Here the CDR3 DNA reads TGTGCCAGCAGTGACATGAGAAATGAGCAGTTCTTC. As protein: CASSDMRNEQFF.